The next 9 T cell receptor beta chains were all read from a single sample in a study of blood T cell repertoires in COVID-19. The data were produced by immunoSEQ multiplex PCR, yet TCRdb's version contains in-frame clones alone and is incomplete. The table includes about 74,000 clones, 75% to 80% detected once. The sequenced sample consisted of peripheral blood. The source of these receptors is a human donor in a cohort sampled during active COVID-19.

DNA for the CDR3: TGTGCCAGCGGCGGGGGTTCAGCAACTAATGAAAAACTGTTTTTT. Protein sequence: CASGGGSATNEKLFF. V is TRBV28 and J is TRBJ1-4, with D possibly matching TRBD1 (5 bases). V was shortened by 8 bases and J by 0 bases, with 13 bases between the two germline ends. This CDR3 has 15 residues. Germline V CDR1 and CDR2: MDHEN, SYDVKM.

This chain joins TRBV12-2 and TRBJ2-7; the DNA was not compared with TRBD2, the D call given in the table. TRBV12-2 is reported as a pseudogene. The CDR3 contains 16 residues. The CDR3 DNA reads as TGTGCAAGTCGCTTAGCGCGCCGGGAGTGTGCCTACGAGCAGTACTTC. Protein: CASRLARRECAYEQYF.

The rearrangement joins TRBV25-1 to TRBJ2-2; no definite D call. V was pared by 9 bases and J by 4 bases, with 6 bases between. This CDR3 has 11 amino acids. Germline V CDR1 and CDR2: MGHDK, SYGVNS. CDR3 protein: CASLSTGELFF. CDR3 coding DNA: TGTGCCAGTCTTAGCACCGGGGAGCTGTTTTTT.

The chain links TRBV6-5 to TRBJ2-3; 11 positions agree with TRBD2. V shed 6 bases and J 4 bases; nucleotides not matched to a gene: 3. The germline gives CDR1 MNHEY, CDR2 SVGAGI. CDR3 length equals 14 residues. The CDR3 DNA reads TGTGCCAGCAGCATAGCGGGAGGGTCAGATACGCAGTATTTT. As protein: CASSIAGGSDTQYF.

This clone was detected many times. The chain recombines TRBV5-1 with TRBJ2-7; D remains unclear. There are 12 residues in the CDR3. V was shortened by 7 bases and J by 3 bases, with 11 bases between the two germline ends. Germline-derived CDR1 and CDR2 are SGHRS and YFSETQ. In DNA, the CDR3 is TGCGCCAGCGCTGACACCAGCTACGAGCAGTACTTC. This encodes CASADTSYEQYF.

This clone came up once. The chain is built from TRBV28 and TRBJ1-1, with D uncertain. Looked up from germline, CDR1 is MDHEN and CDR2 is SYDVKM. V was trimmed by 10 bases and J by 4 bases, leaving 10 bases between them. The CDR3 is 11 residues long. The CDR3 protein is CATRAGTEAFF. The CDR3 nucleotides are TGTGCCACCCGGGCGGGCACTGAAGCTTTCTTT.

This clone has just a few counts. This chain links TRBV7-9 with TRBJ1-3; 8 bases match TRBD1. This CDR3 contains 15 residues. The trim removed 4 bases at V and 4 bases at J, leaving 6 bases unmatched. Germline CDR1 reads SEHNR; CDR2 reads FQNEAQ (reference sequence). The CDR3 DNA reads TGTGCCAGCAGCTCTACAGGGGGATTAGGAAACACCATATATTTT. Translation: CASSSTGGLGNTIYF.

The gene calls are TRBV3-1 (or the pseudogene TRBV3-2) and TRBJ2-7; 11 nucleotides align to TRBD2. Germline V gene data show CDR1 as LGHDT and CDR2 as YNNKEL (reference sequence). This CDR3 is built from 14 residues. The junction had 2 bases not matched to a gene; V was cut back by 1 base and J by 6 bases. The CDR3 nucleotides are TGTGCCAGCAGCCAAGGGGGACTAGCGGTCGAGCAGTACTTC. Amino acids: CASSQGGLAVEQYF.

The chain recombines TRBV6-5 with TRBJ2-3, with TRBD2 identical over 8 bases. CDR3 length: 14 residues. Unmatched junction bases numbered 7, after V lost 9 bases and J lost 2 bases. Germline-derived CDR1 and CDR2 are MNHEY and SVGAGI. CDR3 sequence: CASERAGATDTQYF. In nucleotides, the CDR3 is TGTGCCAGTGAGCGAGCGGGAGCCACAGATACGCAGTATTTT.